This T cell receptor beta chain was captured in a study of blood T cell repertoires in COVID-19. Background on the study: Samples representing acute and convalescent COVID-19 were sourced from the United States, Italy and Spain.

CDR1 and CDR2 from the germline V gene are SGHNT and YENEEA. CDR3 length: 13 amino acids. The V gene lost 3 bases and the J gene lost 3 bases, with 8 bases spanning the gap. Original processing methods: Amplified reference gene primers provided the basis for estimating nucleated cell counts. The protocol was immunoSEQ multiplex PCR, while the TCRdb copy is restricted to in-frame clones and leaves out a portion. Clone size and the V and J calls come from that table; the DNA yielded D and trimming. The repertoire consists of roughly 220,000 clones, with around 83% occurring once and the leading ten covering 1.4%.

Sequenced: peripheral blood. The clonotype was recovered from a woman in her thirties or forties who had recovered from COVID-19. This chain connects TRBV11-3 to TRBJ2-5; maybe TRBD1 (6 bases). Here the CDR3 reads CASSLDREETQYF. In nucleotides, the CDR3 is TGTGCCAGCAGCTTGGACAGAGAAGAGACCCAGTACTTC.